This T cell receptor beta chain was identified in a study of T cell repertoires in cytomegalovirus infection. Overall study context: Selection of CMV epitopes for the study included recently identified HLA-C-restricted and well-studied HLA-B-restricted ones. Public signatures in TCR beta pointed to CMV infection and matching HLA type.

This clonotype was counted at least ten times. Its cognate antigen is unknown. TCRdb reprocessed the reads via MiXCR and lists one record per CDR3 protein. The sample lists 900,000 to 950,000 distinct CDR3 sequences, approximately 33% occurring once. This CDR3 is 14 amino acids long. V was clipped by 1 base and J by 2 bases, with 11 bases between them. Germline loops: CDR1 SQVTM, CDR2 ANQGSEA. Study-wide results and caveats: Within the response measured ex vivo, HLA-C-restricted CMV-specific TCR beta clonotypes were dominant.

This chain connects TRBV29-1 to TRBJ2-5; the D is unclear. Sequenced material: cultured CD8+ T cells from PBMCs, taken from culture after CMV antigen stimulation. This sequence originates from a human donor in good health (CMV status not recorded). Some clones in this sample may be carry-over from other donors' samples. For the CDR3, the DNA is TGCAGCGTTGAAGGAGGTTACACTCAAGAGACCCAGTACTTC. Translation gives CSVEGGYTQETQYF.